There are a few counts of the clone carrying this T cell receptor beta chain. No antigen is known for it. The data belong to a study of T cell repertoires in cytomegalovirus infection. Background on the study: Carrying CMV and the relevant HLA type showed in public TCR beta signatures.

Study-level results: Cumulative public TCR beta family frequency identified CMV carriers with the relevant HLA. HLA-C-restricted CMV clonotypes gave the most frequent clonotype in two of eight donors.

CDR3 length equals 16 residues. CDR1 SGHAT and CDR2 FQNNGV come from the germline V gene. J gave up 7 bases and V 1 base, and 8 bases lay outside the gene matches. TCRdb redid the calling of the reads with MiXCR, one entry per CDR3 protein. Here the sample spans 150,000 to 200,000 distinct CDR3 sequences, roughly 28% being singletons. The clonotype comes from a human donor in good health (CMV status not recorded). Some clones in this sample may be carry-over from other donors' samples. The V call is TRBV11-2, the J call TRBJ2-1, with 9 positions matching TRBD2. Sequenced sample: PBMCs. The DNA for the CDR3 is TGTGCCAGCAGCTTAGGTCTAGCGGGGATCTGGAATGAGCAGTTCTTC. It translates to CASSLGLAGIWNEQFF.